The present TCR beta chain was sequenced within a study of metastatic and nonmetastatic thyroid tumors. Across the whole study: It was across blood and tumor or nodule tissue from malignant and benign thyroid patients that repertoires were compared. Whole-study findings and limits: Within blood and tumor, benign nodules reportedly had significantly lower TCR beta diversity than malignant thyroid tumors did.

Per the original methods: The study built a papillary thyroid cancer distant-metastasis classifier from CDR3 differences across clinicopathological groups. TCRdb re-called the PCR reads via MiXCR. The V and J calls and clone size come from TCRdb's table, not from the authors' own analysis. The sample shows about 32,000 clones, around 20% of them seen only once. Per the germline V gene, CDR1 is MDHEN and CDR2 is SYDVKM. CDR3 length equals 15 residues. Trimming removed 5 bases from V and 7 bases from J; junction bases left unmatched: 6. Among the patients, none had received any treatment before thyroid surgery. Of note for this clone: Its antigen is as yet unknown.

This clonotype originated in a female donor with papillary thyroid cancer or a benign thyroid nodule (not recorded which). Some clones in this sample may be carry-over from other donors' samples. The specimen was blood. The chain couples TRBV28 to TRBJ2-2, with 11 nucleotides matching TRBD1. The CDR3 DNA is TGTGCCAGCAGTAAAACCGGGACAGGGGGCGGGGAGCTGTTTTTT. Residues: CASSKTGTGGGELFF.